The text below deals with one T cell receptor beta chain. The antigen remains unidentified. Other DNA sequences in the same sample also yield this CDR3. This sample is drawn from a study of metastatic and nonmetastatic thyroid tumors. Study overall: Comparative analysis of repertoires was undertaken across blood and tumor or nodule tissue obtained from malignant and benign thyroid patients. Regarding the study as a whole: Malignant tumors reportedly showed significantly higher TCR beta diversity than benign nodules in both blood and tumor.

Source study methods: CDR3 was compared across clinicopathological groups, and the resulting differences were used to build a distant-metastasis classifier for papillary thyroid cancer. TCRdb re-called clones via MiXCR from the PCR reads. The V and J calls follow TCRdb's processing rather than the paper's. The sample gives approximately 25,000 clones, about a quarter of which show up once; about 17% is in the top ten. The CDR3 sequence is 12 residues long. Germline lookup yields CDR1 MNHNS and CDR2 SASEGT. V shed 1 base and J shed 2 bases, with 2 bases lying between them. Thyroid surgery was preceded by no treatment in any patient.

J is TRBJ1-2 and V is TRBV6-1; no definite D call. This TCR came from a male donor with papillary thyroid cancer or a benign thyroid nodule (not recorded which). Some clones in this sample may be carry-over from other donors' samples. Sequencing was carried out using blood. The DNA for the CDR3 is TGTGCCAGCAGTGAAGAGAACTATGGCTACACCTTC. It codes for CASSEENYGYTF.